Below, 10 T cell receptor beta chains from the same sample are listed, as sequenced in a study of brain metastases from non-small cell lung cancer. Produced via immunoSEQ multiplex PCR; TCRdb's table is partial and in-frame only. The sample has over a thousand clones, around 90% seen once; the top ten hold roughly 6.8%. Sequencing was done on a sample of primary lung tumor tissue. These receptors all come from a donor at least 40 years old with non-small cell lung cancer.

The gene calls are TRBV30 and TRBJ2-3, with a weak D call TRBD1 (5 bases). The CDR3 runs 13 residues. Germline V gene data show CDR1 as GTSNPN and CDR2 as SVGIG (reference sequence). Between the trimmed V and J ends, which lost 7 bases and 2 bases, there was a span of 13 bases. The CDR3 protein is CASERGLTDTQYF. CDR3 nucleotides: TGTGCCTCGGAAAGGGGCCTCACAGATACGCAGTATTTT.

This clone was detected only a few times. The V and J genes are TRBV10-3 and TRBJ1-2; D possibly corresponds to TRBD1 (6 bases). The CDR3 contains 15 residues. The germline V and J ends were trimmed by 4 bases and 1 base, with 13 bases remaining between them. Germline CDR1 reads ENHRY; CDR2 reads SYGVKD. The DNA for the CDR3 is TGTGCCATCAGTGCCGAGGACAGATTTAACTATGGCTACACCTTC. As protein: CAISAEDRFNYGYTF.

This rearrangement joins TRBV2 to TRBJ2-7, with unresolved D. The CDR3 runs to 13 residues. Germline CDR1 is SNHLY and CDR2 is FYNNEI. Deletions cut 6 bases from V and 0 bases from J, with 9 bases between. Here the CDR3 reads CASSIRFSYEQYF. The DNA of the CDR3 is TGTGCCAGCAGCATCAGGTTCTCCTACGAGCAGTACTTC.

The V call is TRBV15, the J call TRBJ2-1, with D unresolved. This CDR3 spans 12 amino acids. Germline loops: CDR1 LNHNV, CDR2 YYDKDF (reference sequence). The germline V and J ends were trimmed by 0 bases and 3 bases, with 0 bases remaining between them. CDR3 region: CATSRDYNEQFF. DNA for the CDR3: TGTGCCACCAGCAGAGACTACAATGAGCAGTTCTTC.

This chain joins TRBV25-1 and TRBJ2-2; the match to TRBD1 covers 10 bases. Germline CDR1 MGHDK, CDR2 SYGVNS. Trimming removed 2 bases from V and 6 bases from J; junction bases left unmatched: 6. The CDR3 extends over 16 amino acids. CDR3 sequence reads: CASSERTGGKAGELFF. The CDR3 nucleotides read TGTGCCAGCAGTGAAAGGACAGGGGGTAAGGCCGGGGAGCTGTTTTTT.

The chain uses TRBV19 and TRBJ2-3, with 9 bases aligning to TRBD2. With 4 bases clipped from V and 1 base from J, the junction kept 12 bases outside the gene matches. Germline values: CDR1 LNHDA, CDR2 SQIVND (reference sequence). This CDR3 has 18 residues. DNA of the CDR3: TGTGCCAGTAGTACCTGGATAGCGGGGGCCTTGGGCACAGATACGCAGTATTTT. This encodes CASSTWIAGALGTDTQYF.

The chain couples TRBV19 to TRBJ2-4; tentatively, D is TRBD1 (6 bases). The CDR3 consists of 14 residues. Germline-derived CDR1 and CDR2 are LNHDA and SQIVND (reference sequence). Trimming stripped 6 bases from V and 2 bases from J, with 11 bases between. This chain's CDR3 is CASSGQSTKNIQYF. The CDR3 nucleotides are TGTGCCAGTAGCGGACAGAGTACCAAAAACATTCAGTACTTC.

CDR3: CASSTRGGYDHLHF. In DNA form, the CDR3 reads TGTGCCAGCAGTACTCGAGGGGGCTACGATCACCTCCACTTT. The chain uses TRBV5-4 and TRBJ1-6, with 7 bases identical to TRBD1. The CDR3 has 14 amino acids. Unmatched junction bases numbered 14, after V lost 5 bases and J lost 15 bases. Germline CDR1 and CDR2: SGHNT and YYREEE (reference sequence).

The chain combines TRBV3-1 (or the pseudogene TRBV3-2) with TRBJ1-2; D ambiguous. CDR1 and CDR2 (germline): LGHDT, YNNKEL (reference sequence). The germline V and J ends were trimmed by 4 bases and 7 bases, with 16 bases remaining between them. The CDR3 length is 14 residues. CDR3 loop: CASSPARGSAGYTF. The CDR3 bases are TGTGCCAGCAGCCCAGCTAGAGGGTCTGCTGGCTACACCTTC.

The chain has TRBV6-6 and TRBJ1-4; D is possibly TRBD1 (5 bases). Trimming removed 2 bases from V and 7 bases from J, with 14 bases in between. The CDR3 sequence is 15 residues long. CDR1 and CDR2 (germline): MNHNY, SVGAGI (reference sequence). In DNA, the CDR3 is TGTGCCAGCAGTTACCCGCAAGGGGCAGGTGAAAAACTGTTTTTT. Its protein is CASSYPQGAGEKLFF.